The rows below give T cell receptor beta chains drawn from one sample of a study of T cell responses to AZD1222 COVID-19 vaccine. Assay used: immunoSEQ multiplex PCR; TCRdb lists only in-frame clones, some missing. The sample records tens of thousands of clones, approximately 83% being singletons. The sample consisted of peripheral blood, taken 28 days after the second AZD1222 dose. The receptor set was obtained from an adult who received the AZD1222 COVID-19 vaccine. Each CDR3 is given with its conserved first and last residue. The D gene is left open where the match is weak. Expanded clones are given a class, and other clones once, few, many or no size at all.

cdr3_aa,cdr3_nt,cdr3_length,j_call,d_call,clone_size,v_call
CASSRDRGQETQYF,TGTGCCAGCAGCCGTGACAGGGGCCAAGAGACCCAGTACTTC,14,TRBJ2-5,TRBD1,-,TRBV9
CASSPGTSGGSSYNEQFF,TGTGCCAGCAGCCCCGGGACTAGCGGGGGGAGCTCCTACAATGAGCAGTTCTTC,18,TRBJ2-1,TRBD2,few,TRBV7-8
CAWSVGVGELFF,TGTGCCTGGAGTGTGGGCGTCGGGGAGCTGTTTTTT,12,TRBJ2-2,-,-,TRBV30
CASSQGASGYTEAFF,TGTGCCAGCAGCCAAGGGGCCTCTGGGTACACTGAAGCTTTCTTT,15,TRBJ1-1,-,-,TRBV3-1/TRBV3-2
CASQDRPAYEQYF,TGTGCCAGCCAGGACAGGCCAGCCTACGAGCAGTACTTC,13,TRBJ2-7,TRBD1,-,TRBV28
CASSLTRGGGELFF,TGTGCCAGCAGTTTAACCCGGGGAGGCGGGGAGCTGTTTTTT,14,TRBJ2-2,-,-,TRBV27
CASSPGQMNTEAFF,TGTGCCAGCAGCCCAGGACAGATGAACACTGAAGCTTTCTTT,14,TRBJ1-1,-,-,TRBV28
CATSRPLAGDTYNEQFF,TGTGCCACCAGCAGACCCCTAGCGGGGGATACCTACAATGAGCAGTTCTTC,17,TRBJ2-1,TRBD2,-,TRBV15
CASSVASQADVSAFF,TGTGCCAGCAGCGTAGCGTCTCAGGCTGACGTTTCAGCTTTCTTT,15,TRBJ1-1,-,-,TRBV9
CASSTGPLRDTEAFF,TGTGCCAGCAGCACGGGACCATTAAGGGACACTGAAGCTTTCTTT,15,TRBJ1-1,-,-,TRBV9
CASSQDGQNTEAFF,TGCGCCAGCAGCCAGGACGGACAGAACACTGAAGCTTTCTTT,14,TRBJ1-1,-,-,TRBV5-1
CASSLSKGEQYF,TGTGCCAGCAGTCTCTCAAAGGGAGAGCAGTACTTC,12,TRBJ2-7,-,-,TRBV28
CASSDSTGPMNTEAFF,TGTGCCAGCAGTGACTCGACAGGGCCTATGAACACTGAAGCTTTCTTT,16,TRBJ1-1,TRBD1,-,TRBV25-1
CSVVGTYPRDEQYF,TGCAGCGTTGTGGGGACATACCCTCGCGACGAGCAGTACTTC,14,TRBJ2-7,-,-,TRBV29-1
CATSYPRVSQPQHF,TGTGCCACCAGCTATCCCAGGGTTAGTCAGCCCCAGCATTTT,14,TRBJ1-5,-,once,TRBV15
CASSHRDYEQYF,TGTGCCAGCAGTCACAGGGACTACGAGCAGTACTTC,12,TRBJ2-7,-,-,TRBV6-2/TRBV6-3
CAIRRQDSNQPQHF,TGTGCCATTCGACGACAAGATAGCAATCAGCCCCAGCATTTT,14,TRBJ1-5,-,-,TRBV6-5
CASSITPGLMDSPLHF,TGTGCCAGCAGCATTACCCCGGGACTAATGGATTCACCCCTCCACTTT,16,TRBJ1-6,-,-,TRBV9
CASSKASGQGPTPKNEKLFF,TGTGCCAGCAGCAAAGCCTCTGGACAGGGGCCAACCCCCAAGAATGAAAAACTGTTTTTT,20,TRBJ1-4,-,-,TRBV21-1
CAWSSGRGPEKLFF,TGTGCCTGGAGTTCAGGTCGGGGACCTGAAAAACTGTTTTTT,14,TRBJ1-4,-,-,TRBV30
CASTTGGALENTEAFF,TGTGCCAGTACTACAGGGGGCGCCCTAGAGAACACTGAAGCTTTCTTT,16,TRBJ1-1,TRBD1,-,TRBV28
CSASTGSPASEQFF,TGCAGTGCTAGTACCGGATCACCCGCCAGCGAGCAGTTCTTC,14,TRBJ2-1,-,-,TRBV20-1
CASSLLAQAELQYF,TGTGCCAGCAGCTTATTGGCCCAAGCGGAGCTCCAGTACTTC,14,TRBJ2-7,-,-,TRBV7-9
CASSLQAGTGVLF,TGTGCCAGCAGTTTACAGGCTGGGACAGGGGTCCTCTTC,13,TRBJ2-1,TRBD1,-,TRBV28
CASSQGGGGTEAFF,TGTGCCAGCAGCCAAGGGGGGGGTGGCACTGAAGCTTTCTTT,14,TRBJ1-1,-,-,TRBV3-1/TRBV3-2
CASSTIRTGLGNTEAFF,TGTGCCAGCAGTACGATCCGGACAGGACTGGGGAACACTGAAGCTTTCTTT,17,TRBJ1-1,TRBD1,-,TRBV28
CASSSRAGNTEAFF,TGTGCCAGCAGCTCGCGGGCCGGGAACACTGAAGCTTTCTTT,14,TRBJ1-1,-,once,TRBV7-9
CATSRTGVETQYF,TGTGCCACCAGTCGGACAGGGGTGGAGACCCAGTACTTC,13,TRBJ2-5,TRBD1,-,TRBV24-1
CASSQGLGREKLFF,TGTGCCAGCAGCCAGGGACTAGGTCGGGAAAAACTGTTTTTT,14,TRBJ1-4,-,-,TRBV7-2
CASSVGRIGTDTQYF,TGCGCCAGCAGCGTGGGGAGAATCGGCACAGATACGCAGTATTTT,15,TRBJ2-3,-,once,TRBV5-1
CASLTGVNSPLHF,TGTGCCAGCCTGACAGGGGTTAATTCACCCCTCCACTTT,13,TRBJ1-6,-,-,TRBV21-1
CASSTPGRGNEQFF,TGTGCCAGCAGCACTCCGGGACGAGGCAATGAGCAGTTCTTC,14,TRBJ2-1,-,-,TRBV28
CASSPTWVNEKLFF,TGCGCCAGCAGCCCAACTTGGGTGAATGAAAAACTGTTTTTT,14,TRBJ1-4,-,-,TRBV4-1
CSAGGQETQYF,TGCAGTGCCGGGGGTCAAGAGACCCAGTACTTC,11,TRBJ2-5,-,few,TRBV20-1
CASSFSPNTEAFF,TGTGCCAGCAGCTTCAGCCCGAACACTGAAGCTTTCTTT,13,TRBJ1-1,-,-,TRBV11-2
CASGLGTSGRFPYNEQFF,TGTGCTAGTGGTTTGGGGACTAGCGGGAGGTTCCCCTACAATGAGCAGTTCTTC,18,TRBJ2-1,TRBD2,-,TRBV12-5
CATSRGGDTQYF,TGTGCCACCAGCAGAGGGGGAGATACGCAGTATTTT,12,TRBJ2-3,-,-,TRBV15
CASSFYRNTEAFF,TGTGCCAGCAGTTTTTACCGGAACACTGAAGCTTTCTTT,13,TRBJ1-1,-,-,TRBV28
CASSEYGGESNQPQHF,TGTGCCAGCAGTGAATACGGGGGCGAGAGCAATCAGCCCCAGCATTTT,16,TRBJ1-5,-,-,TRBV2
CASSLAGANTGELFF,TGTGCCAGCAGCTTAGCGGGAGCGAACACCGGGGAGCTGTTTTTT,15,TRBJ2-2,-,-,TRBV7-2
CASRPSGEYGYTF,TGTGCCAGTAGGCCCTCAGGGGAGTATGGCTACACCTTC,13,TRBJ1-2,-,-,TRBV19
CASSFDQSGEKLFF,TGTGCCAGCAGCTTCGACCAATCAGGAGAAAAACTGTTTTTT,14,TRBJ1-4,-,-,TRBV5-4
CASSQLVPTNEKLFF,TGTGCCAGCAGCCAACTTGTGCCCACTAATGAAAAACTGTTTTTT,15,TRBJ1-4,-,-,TRBV14
CASSPDRGLQETQYF,TGTGCCAGCAGCCCGGACAGGGGGCTGCAAGAGACCCAGTACTTC,15,TRBJ2-5,TRBD1,-,TRBV5-6
CASSIARAQPQHF,TGTGCCAGTAGTATAGCCAGGGCACAGCCCCAGCATTTT,13,TRBJ1-5,-,-,TRBV19
CASSLQGATDIQYF,TGTGCCAGTAGCTTACAGGGGGCGACGGACATTCAGTACTTC,14,TRBJ2-4,TRBD1,-,TRBV19
CASSDRDRGHTEQFF,TGCGCCAGCAGTGACCGGGACAGGGGGCATACTGAGCAGTTCTTC,15,TRBJ2-1,TRBD1,-,TRBV10-1
CASSEARGQGFSEQYF,TGTGCCAGCAGTGAAGCGCGGGGACAGGGGTTCTCCGAGCAGTACTTC,16,TRBJ2-7,TRBD1,-,TRBV6-1
CASSLSGQTEQYF,TGCGCCAGCAGCTTGTCCGGACAGACAGAGCAGTACTTC,13,TRBJ2-7,-,-,TRBV5-1
CASSEGSVNQPQHF,TGTGCCAGCAGTGAAGGTTCGGTGAATCAGCCCCAGCATTTT,14,TRBJ1-5,-,-,TRBV2
CASSFSGGAGSEQFF,TGTGCCAGCAGCTTTAGCGGGGGGGCCGGGTCCGAGCAGTTCTTC,15,TRBJ2-1,TRBD2,once,TRBV7-3
CASRYDTGNEQFF,TGTGCCAGCAGGTACGACACCGGCAATGAGCAGTTCTTC,13,TRBJ2-1,-,-,TRBV7-9
CASSWGLSGDEQFF,TGTGCCAGCAGCTGGGGCTTATCTGGGGATGAGCAGTTCTTC,14,TRBJ2-1,-,-,TRBV7-9
CASSQVQGFGNTIYF,TGTGCCAGCAGCCAAGTTCAGGGATTTGGAAACACCATATATTTT,15,TRBJ1-3,-,-,TRBV3-1/TRBV3-2
CASSTPSGGGDYGYTF,TGTGCCAGCAGCACCCCTTCCGGGGGGGGCGACTATGGCTACACCTTC,16,TRBJ1-2,-,-,TRBV7-9
CASSYSSLQFF,TGTGCCAGCAGTTACTCTTCGCTGCAGTTCTTC,11,TRBJ2-1,-,-,TRBV6-5
CATSDGGTGTGVSDEQFF,TGTGCCACCAGTGACGGGGGGACAGGGACAGGGGTGAGCGATGAGCAGTTCTTC,18,TRBJ2-1,TRBD1,-,TRBV24-1
CASSLTRNQPQHF,TGTGCCAGCAGTTTAACCCGCAATCAGCCCCAGCATTTT,13,TRBJ1-5,-,-,TRBV12-3/TRBV12-4
CASRLAGTTDTQYF,TGTGCCAGTAGACTAGCGGGGACCACAGATACGCAGTATTTT,14,TRBJ2-3,TRBD2,-,TRBV19
CASSVELAGDNEQFF,TGTGCCAGCAGCGTAGAATTAGCGGGGGACAATGAGCAGTTCTTC,15,TRBJ2-1,TRBD2,-,TRBV9